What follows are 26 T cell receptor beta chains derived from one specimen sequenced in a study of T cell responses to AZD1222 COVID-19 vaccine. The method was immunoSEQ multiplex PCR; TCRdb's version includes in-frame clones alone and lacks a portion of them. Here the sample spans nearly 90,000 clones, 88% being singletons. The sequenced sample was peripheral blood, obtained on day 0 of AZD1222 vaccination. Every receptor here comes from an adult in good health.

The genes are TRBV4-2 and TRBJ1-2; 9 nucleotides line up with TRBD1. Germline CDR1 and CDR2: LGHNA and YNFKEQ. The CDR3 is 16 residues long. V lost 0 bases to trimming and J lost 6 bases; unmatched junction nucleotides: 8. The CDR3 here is CASSQESRGTGNGYTF. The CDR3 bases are TGTGCCAGCAGCCAAGAGTCCCGTGGGACAGGGAATGGCTACACCTTC.

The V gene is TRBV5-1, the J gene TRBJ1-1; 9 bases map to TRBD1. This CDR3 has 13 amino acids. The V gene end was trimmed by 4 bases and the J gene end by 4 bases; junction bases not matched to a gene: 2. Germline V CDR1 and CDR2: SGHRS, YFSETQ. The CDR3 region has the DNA TGCGCCAGCAGCCCGGACAGGGGCACTGAAGCTTTCTTT. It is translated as CASSPDRGTEAFF. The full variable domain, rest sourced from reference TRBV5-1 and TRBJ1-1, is KAGVTQTPRYLIKTRGQQVTLSCSPISGHRSVSWYQQTPGQGLQFLFEYFSETQRNKGNFPGRFSGRQFSNSRSEMNVSTLELGDSALYLCASSPDRGTEAFFGQGTRLTVV.

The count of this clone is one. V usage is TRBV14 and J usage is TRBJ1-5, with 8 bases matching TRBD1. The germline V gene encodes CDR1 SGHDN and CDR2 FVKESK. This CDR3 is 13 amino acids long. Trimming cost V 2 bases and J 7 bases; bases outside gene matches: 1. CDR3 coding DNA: TGTGCCAGCAGCCAAACAGGGGGGCAGCCCCAGCATTTT. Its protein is CASSQTGGQPQHF.

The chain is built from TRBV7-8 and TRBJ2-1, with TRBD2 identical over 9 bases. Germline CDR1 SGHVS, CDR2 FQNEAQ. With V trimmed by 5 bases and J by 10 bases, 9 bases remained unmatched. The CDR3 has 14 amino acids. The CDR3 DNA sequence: TGTGCCAGCAGCCAGAGCGAACTAGCGGGCGAGCAGTTCTTC. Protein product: CASSQSELAGEQFF.

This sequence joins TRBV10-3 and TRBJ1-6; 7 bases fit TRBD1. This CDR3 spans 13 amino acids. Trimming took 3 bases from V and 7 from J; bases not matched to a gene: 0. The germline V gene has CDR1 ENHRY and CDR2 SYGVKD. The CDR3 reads CAISEQGNSPLHF. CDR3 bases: TGTGCCATCAGTGAACAGGGGAATTCACCCCTCCACTTT.

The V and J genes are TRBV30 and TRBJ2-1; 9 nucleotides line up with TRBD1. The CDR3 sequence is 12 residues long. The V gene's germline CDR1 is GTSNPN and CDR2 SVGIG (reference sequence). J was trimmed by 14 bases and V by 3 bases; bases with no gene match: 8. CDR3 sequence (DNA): TGTGCCTGGAGAGCCCCCGGGACAGGGAAGTTCTTC. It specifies CAWRAPGTGKFF.

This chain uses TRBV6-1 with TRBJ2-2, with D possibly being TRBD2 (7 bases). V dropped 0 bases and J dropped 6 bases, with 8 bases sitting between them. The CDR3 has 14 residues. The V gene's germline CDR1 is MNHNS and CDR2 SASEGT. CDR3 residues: CASSEARGPGELFF. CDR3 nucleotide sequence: TGTGCCAGCAGTGAAGCGCGGGGGCCCGGGGAGCTGTTTTTT.

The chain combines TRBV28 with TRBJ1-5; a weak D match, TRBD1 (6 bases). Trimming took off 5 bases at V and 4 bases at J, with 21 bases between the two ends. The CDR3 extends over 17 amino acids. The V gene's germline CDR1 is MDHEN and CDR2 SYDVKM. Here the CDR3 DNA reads TGTGCCAGCAGTCCCGCTGTATTTACAGGGCTAAATCAGCCCCAGCATTTT. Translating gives CASSPAVFTGLNQPQHF.

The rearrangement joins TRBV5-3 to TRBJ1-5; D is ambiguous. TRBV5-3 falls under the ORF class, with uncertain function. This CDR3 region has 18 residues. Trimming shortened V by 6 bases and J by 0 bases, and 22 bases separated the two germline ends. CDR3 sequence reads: CARKRPPPQTGSNQPQHF. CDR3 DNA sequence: TGTGCCAGAAAACGGCCCCCTCCACAGACTGGTAGCAATCAGCCCCAGCATTTT.

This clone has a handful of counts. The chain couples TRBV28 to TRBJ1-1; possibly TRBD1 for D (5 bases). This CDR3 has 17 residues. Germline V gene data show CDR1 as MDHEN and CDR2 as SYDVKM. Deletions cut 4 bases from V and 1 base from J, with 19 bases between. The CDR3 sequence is CASSSITKPTGNTEAFF. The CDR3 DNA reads TGTGCCAGCAGTTCCATTACCAAACCCACAGGGAACACTGAAGCTTTCTTT.

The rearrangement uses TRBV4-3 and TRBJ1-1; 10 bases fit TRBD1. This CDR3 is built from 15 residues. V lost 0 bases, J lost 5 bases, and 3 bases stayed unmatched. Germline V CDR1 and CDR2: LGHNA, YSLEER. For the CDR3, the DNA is TGCGCCAGCAGCCAAGATTTGGGACAGGGGACTGAAGCTTTCTTT. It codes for CASSQDLGQGTEAFF.

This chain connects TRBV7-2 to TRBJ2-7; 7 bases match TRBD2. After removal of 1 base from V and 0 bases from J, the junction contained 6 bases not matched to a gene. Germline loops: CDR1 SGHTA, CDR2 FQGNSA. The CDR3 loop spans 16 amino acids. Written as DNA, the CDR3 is TGTGCCAGCAGCTTAGGGAGCGGGGAATCCTCCTACGAGCAGTACTTC. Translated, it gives CASSLGSGESSYEQYF.

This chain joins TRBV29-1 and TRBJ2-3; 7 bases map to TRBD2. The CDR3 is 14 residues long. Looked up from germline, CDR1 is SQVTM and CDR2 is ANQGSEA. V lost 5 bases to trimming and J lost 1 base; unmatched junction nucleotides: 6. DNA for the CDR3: TGCAGCGTTAAAGCGGGGCAAGGCACAGATACGCAGTATTTT. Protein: CSVKAGQGTDTQYF.

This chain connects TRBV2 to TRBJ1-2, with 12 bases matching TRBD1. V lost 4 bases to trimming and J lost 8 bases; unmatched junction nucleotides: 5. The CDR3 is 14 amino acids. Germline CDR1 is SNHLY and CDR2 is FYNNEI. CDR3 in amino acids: CASSGDRGLRGYTF. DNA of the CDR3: TGTGCCAGCAGTGGGGACAGGGGGCTACGAGGCTACACCTTC.

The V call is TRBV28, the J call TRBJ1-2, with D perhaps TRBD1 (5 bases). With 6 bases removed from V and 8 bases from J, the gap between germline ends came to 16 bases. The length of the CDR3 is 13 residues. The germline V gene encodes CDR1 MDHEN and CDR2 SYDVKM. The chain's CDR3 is CASSQGQRKGYTF. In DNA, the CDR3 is TGTGCCAGCAGCCAAGGACAAAGGAAAGGCTACACCTTC.

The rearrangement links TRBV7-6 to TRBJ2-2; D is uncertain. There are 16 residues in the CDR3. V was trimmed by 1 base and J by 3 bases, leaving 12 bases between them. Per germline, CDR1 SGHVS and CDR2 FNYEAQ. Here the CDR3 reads CASSLEAFGYTGELFF. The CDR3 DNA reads TGTGCCAGCAGCTTAGAAGCATTCGGCTACACCGGGGAGCTGTTTTTT. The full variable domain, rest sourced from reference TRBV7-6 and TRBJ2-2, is GAGVSQSPRYKVTKRGQDVALRCDPISGHVSLYWYRQALGQGPEFLTYFNYEAQQDKSGLPNDRFSAERPEGSISTLTIQRTEQRDSAMYRCASSLEAFGYTGELFFGEGSRLTVL.

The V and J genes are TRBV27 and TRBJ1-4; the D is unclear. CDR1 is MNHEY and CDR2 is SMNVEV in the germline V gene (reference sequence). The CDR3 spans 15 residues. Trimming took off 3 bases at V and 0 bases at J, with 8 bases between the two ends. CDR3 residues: CASSFEPATNEKLFF. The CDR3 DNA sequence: TGTGCCAGCAGTTTCGAGCCAGCAACTAATGAAAAACTGTTTTTT.

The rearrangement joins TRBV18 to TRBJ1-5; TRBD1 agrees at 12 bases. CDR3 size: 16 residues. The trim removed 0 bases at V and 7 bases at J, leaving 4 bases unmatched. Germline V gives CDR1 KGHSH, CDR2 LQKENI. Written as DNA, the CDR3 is TGTGCCAGCTCACCACCGACGGGACAGGGGGCCCAGCCCCAGCATTTT. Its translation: CASSPPTGQGAQPQHF.

CDR3 sequence (DNA): TGTGCCAGCAGCCAACAGTACCGCACCGGGGAGCTGTTTTTT. Protein product: CASSQQYRTGELFF. The chain employs TRBV3-1 (or the pseudogene TRBV3-2) and TRBJ2-2; no firm D call. Per germline, CDR1 LGHDT and CDR2 YNNKEL (reference sequence). V was trimmed by 2 bases and J by 4 bases, leaving 8 bases between them. The CDR3 runs 14 residues.

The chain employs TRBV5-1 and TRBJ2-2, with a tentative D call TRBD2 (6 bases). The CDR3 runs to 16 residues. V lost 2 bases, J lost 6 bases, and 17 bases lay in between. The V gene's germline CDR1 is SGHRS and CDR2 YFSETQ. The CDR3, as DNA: TGCGCCAGCAGCTTACGGAGCTCTGCGGGACCCGGGGAGCTGTTTTTT. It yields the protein CASSLRSSAGPGELFF. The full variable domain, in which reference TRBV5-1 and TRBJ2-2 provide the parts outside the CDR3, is KAGVTQTPRYLIKTRGQQVTLSCSPISGHRSVSWYQQTPGQGLQFLFEYFSETQRNKGNFPGRFSGRQFSNSRSEMNVSTLELGDSALYLCASSLRSSAGPGELFFGEGSRLTVL.

The CDR3 sequence: CASSPGTGLSNQPQHF. DNA of the CDR3: TGTGCCAGTAGTCCGGGGACAGGACTCAGCAATCAGCCCCAGCATTTT. V gene TRBV19 combines with J gene TRBJ1-5, with 8 positions matching TRBD1. Germline CDR1 reads LNHDA; CDR2 reads SQIVND (reference sequence). The CDR3 sequence is 16 residues long. With 5 bases clipped from V and 1 base from J, the junction kept 7 bases outside the gene matches.

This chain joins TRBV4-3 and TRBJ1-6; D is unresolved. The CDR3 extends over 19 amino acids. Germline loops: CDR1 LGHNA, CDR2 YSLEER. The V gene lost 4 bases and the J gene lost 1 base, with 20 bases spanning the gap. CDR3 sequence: CASSPTFWVLGSYNSPLHF. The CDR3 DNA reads TGCGCCAGCAGCCCGACCTTTTGGGTATTGGGGTCCTATAATTCACCCCTCCACTTT.

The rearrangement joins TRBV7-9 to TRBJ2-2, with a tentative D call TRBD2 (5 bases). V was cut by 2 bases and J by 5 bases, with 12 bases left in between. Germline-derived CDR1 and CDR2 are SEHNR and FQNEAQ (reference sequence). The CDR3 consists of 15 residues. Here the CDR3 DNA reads TGTGCCAGCAGCTTACTACCCCCGGGAACCGGGGAGCTGTTTTTT. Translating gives CASSLLPPGTGELFF. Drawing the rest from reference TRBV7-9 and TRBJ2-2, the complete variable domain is DTGVSQNPRHKITKRGQNVTFRCDPISEHNRLYWYRQTLGQGPEFLTYFQNEAQLEKSRLLSDRFSAERPKGSFSTLEIQRTEQGDSAMYLCASSLLPPGTGELFFGEGSRLTVL.

The CDR3 nucleotides read TGTGCCAGCAGCTTAAGAAGAGGGAGTACGACTAATGAAAAACTGTTTTTT. Translated, it gives CASSLRRGSTTNEKLFF. The chain joins TRBV7-9 to TRBJ1-4; D is unclear. This CDR3 region has 17 residues. V lost 2 bases and J 2 bases, leaving 15 bases between the germline ends. Per germline, CDR1 SEHNR and CDR2 FQNEAQ (reference sequence).

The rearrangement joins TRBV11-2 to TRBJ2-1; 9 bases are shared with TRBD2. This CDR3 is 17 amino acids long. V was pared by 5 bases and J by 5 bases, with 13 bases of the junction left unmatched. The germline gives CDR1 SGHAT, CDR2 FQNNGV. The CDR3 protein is CASSRGFSGSVNNEQFF. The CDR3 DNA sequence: TGTGCCAGCAGCCGGGGATTTAGCGGGAGTGTAAACAATGAGCAGTTCTTC.

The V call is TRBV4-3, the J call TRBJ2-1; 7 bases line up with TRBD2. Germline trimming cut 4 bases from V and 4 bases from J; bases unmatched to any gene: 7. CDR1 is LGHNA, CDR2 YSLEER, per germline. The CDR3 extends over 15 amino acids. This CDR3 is CASSPPGGGYNEQFF. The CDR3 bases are TGCGCCAGCAGCCCTCCCGGCGGGGGTTACAATGAGCAGTTCTTC.